The clone carrying this T cell receptor beta chain was detected ten times or more. Its matching antigen is unknown. TCRdb reanalysed the 5' RACE reads using MiXCR and keeps one entry per CDR3 protein. The sample holds roughly 160,000 distinct CDR3 sequences, 9.8% seen once. These data belong to a study of CD8 T cells in ankylosing spondylitis. General observations from the study: Disease-associated clonotypes exhibited CD8+ identity and were relatively infrequent in peripheral blood. Reactive arthritis synovial fluid and blood previously showed some of these motif variants.

Germline-derived CDR1 and CDR2 are SGHTS and YDEGEE. The CDR3 covers 13 residues. V shed 4 bases and J shed 5 bases, with 10 bases lying between them. The receptor was derived from a female donor with ankylosing spondylitis or in good health (not recorded which). Input material: blood, either unsorted or a sorted T cell fraction (not recorded which). J is TRBJ2-1 and V is TRBV5-8, with D hard to call. The CDR3 coding sequence is TGTGCCAGCAGCATATCAGGAGACAATGAGCAGTTCTTC. Residues: CASSISGDNEQFF.